A single T cell receptor beta chain is shown here with its context. This sample was taken from a study of Ad26.COV2.S vaccination and SARS-CoV-2 variants. Trimming removed 5 bases at V and 5 bases at J, with 12 bases between. Germline CDR1 and CDR2: SEHNR and FQNEAQ (reference sequence). The CDR3 has 14 amino acids. This table comes from immunoSEQ multiplex PCR, and its TCRdb copy is limited to in-frame clones, with some not included. The sample gives hundreds of thousands of clones, more than 70% of which show up once; 1.5% is in the top ten. Sample treatment: around 19 received Ad26.COV2.S at low or high dose, single or two shots; about 5 received placebo; per-sample allocation not given. Day 63 after the first vaccine or placebo injection was the time point for sampling.

Source: peripheral blood, taken in a trial of Ad26.COV2.S vaccine versus placebo. This receptor was identified in a person between 18 and 59 years old who received the Ad26.COV2.S COVID-19 vaccine or a placebo. V is TRBV7-9 and J is TRBJ1-4, with D possibly TRBD1 on 5 matching bases. In DNA, the CDR3 is TGTGCCAGCAGCGTGCGGGACGGAAATGAAAAACTGTTTTTT. Translating gives CASSVRDGNEKLFF.